These 14 T cell receptor beta chains were sequenced from one sample in a study of monozygotic twins with inflammatory bowel disease. TCRdb reprocessed the 5' RACE reads, with one entry per CDR3 protein and no DNA. Its table records more than 300,000 distinct CDR3 sequences. The specimen was blood. The receptors stem from a human donor with ulcerative colitis or Crohn's disease, or a healthy co-twin of an affected twin (not recorded which).

The gene calls are TRBV7-2 and TRBJ2-1; TCRdb gives TRBD2 as the D gene, but with no DNA this cannot be confirmed. The length of the CDR3 is 15 residues. Germline V gene sequence: CDR1 SGHTA, CDR2 FQGNSA. CDR3 residues: CASSTIAGSYNEQFF.

The chain is built from TRBV7-9 and TRBJ1-4. CDR1 and CDR2 from the germline V gene are SEHNR and FQNEAQ (reference sequence). The CDR3 consists of 16 residues. This chain's CDR3 is CASSFSGRGLTEKLFF.

This sequence joins TRBV3-1 and TRBJ1-3. This CDR3 contains 16 residues. Germline V gene data show CDR1 as LGHDT and CDR2 as YNNKEL (reference sequence). The CDR3: CASSRKGGSPGNTIYF.

The V call is TRBV12-3 or TRBV12-4, the J call TRBJ2-1; TCRdb reports TRBD1, a call that lacks DNA to check it against. This CDR3 has 14 residues. This CDR3 reads CASGQGALGGEQFF.

The rearrangement links TRBV7-6 to TRBJ2-1; with no DNA, the TCRdb D assignment of TRBD1 cannot be verified. This CDR3 contains 12 residues. From germline, CDR1 is SGHVS and CDR2 FNYEAQ. The CDR3 sequence is CASSQGANEQFF.

This chain joins TRBV5-1 and TRBJ2-1; TCRdb gives TRBD2 as the D gene, but with no DNA this cannot be confirmed. CDR3 length equals 16 residues. Germline assignment: CDR1 SGHRS and CDR2 YFSETQ. CDR3 loop: CASSSMTGRVYNEQFF.

The J gene is TRBJ2-4, the V gene TRBV30; TCRdb indicates TRBD1, and absent DNA this call remains unverified. Germline CDR1 is GTSNPN and CDR2 is SVGIG (reference sequence). The CDR3 loop spans 11 amino acids. CDR3 protein: CAWRQGNIQYF.

The chain combines TRBV3-1 with TRBJ2-7; without DNA, the TCRdb call of TRBD1 cannot be checked. Germline CDR1 is LGHDT and CDR2 is YNNKEL (reference sequence). The CDR3 has 13 residues. This chain's CDR3 is CASSRQGAYEQYF.

The chain employs TRBV6-2 or TRBV6-3 and TRBJ1-2; TCRdb's D call, TRBD1, is unchecked because there is no DNA. CDR1 MNHEY and CDR2 SVGEGT come from the germline V gene. This CDR3 spans 14 amino acids. CDR3 region: CASSYEGGVRGYTF.

The chain combines TRBV20-1 with TRBJ2-5; TCRdb's assignment of TRBD2 cannot be checked, as there is no DNA. The length of the CDR3 is 15 residues. CDR1 is DFQATT and CDR2 is SNEGSKA in the germline V gene (reference sequence). Here the CDR3 reads CSAPPRLGLGETQYF.

The genes are TRBV4-3 and TRBJ2-6. CDR3 length: 17 residues. CDR1 and CDR2 (germline): LGHNA, YSLEER. CDR3: CASSRAEGISGANVLTF.

The chain links TRBV6-6 to TRBJ1-5. CDR1 and CDR2 (germline): MNHNY, SVGAGI (reference sequence). The length of the CDR3 is 14 residues. CDR3 sequence: CASSYDSSNQPQHF.

The V and J genes are TRBV29-1 and TRBJ2-7. Germline V gene data show CDR1 as SQVTM and CDR2 as ANQGSEA. The CDR3 is 13 amino acids. CDR3 protein: CSVQPDSSYEQYF.

This rearrangement joins TRBV11-2 to TRBJ2-5; the D gene TCRdb calls, TRBD1, cannot be checked with no DNA. The CDR3 extends over 14 amino acids. The germline V gene has CDR1 SGHAT and CDR2 FQNNGV. The CDR3 region is CASSFTRGQETQYF. The full variable domain, rest sourced from reference TRBV11-2 and TRBJ2-5, is EAGVAQSPRYKIIEKRQSVAFWCNPISGHATLYWYQQILGQGPKLLIQFQNNGVVDDSQLPKDRFSAERLKGVDSTLKIQPAKLEDSAVYLCASSFTRGQETQYFGPGTRLLVL.